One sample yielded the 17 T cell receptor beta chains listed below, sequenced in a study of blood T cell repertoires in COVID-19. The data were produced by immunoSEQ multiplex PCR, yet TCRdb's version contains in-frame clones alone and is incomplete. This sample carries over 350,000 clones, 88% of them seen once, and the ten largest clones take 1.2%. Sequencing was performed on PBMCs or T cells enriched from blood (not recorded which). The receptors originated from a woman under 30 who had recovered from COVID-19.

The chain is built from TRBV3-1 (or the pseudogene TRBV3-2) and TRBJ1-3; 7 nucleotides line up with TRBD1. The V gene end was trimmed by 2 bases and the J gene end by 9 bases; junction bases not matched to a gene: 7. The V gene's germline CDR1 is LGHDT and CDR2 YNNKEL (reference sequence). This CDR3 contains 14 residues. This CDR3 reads CASSQTQGTVTIYF. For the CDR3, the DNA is TGTGCCAGCAGCCAAACTCAGGGGACAGTCACCATATATTTT.

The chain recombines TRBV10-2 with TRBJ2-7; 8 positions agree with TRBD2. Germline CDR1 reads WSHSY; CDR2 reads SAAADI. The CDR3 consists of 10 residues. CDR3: CATSAYEQYF. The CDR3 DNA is TGCGCGACTAGCGCCTACGAGCAGTACTTC.

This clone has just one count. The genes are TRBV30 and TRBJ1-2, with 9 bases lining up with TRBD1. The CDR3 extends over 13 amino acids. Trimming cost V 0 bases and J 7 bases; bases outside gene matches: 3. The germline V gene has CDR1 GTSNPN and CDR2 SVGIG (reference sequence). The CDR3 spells CAWSVQGASGYTF. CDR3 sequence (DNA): TGTGCCTGGAGTGTACAGGGGGCAAGTGGCTACACCTTC.

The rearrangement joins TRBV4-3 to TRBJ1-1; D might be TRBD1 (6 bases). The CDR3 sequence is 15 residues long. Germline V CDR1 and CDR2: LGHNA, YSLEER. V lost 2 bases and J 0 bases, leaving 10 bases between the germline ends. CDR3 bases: TGCGCCAGCAGCCAATTCAGGACAGTGAACACTGAAGCTTTCTTT. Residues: CASSQFRTVNTEAFF.

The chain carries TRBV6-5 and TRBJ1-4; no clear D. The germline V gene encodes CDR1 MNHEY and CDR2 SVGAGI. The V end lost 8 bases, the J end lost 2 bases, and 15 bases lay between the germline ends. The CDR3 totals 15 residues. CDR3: CASLRDTSTNEKLFF. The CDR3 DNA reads TGTGCCAGCCTACGCGACACTTCGACTAATGAAAAACTGTTTTTT.

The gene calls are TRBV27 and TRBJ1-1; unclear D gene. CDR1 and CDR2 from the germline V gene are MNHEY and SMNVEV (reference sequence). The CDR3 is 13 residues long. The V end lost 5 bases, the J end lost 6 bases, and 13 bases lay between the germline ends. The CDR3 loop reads CASSPSRVAEAFF. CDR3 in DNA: TGTGCCAGCAGTCCGTCGCGGGTCGCTGAAGCTTTCTTT.

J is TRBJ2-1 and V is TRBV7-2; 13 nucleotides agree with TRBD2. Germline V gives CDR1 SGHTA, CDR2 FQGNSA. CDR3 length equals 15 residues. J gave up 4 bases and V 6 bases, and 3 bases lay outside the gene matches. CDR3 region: CASRGTSGAYNEQFF. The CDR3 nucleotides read TGTGCCAGCAGGGGGACTAGCGGGGCTTACAATGAGCAGTTCTTC. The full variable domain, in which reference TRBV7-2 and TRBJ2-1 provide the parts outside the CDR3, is GAGVSQSPSNKVTEKGKDVELRCDPISGHTALYWYRQSLGQGLEFLIYFQGNSAPDKSGLPSDRFSAERTGGSVSTLTIQRTQQEDSAVYLCASRGTSGAYNEQFFGPGTRLTVL.

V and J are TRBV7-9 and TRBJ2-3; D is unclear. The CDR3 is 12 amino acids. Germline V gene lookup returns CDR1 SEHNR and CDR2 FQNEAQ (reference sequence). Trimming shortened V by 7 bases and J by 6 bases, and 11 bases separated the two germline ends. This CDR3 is CASILLKDTQYF. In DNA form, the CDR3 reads TGTGCCAGCATCCTACTCAAGGATACGCAGTATTTT.

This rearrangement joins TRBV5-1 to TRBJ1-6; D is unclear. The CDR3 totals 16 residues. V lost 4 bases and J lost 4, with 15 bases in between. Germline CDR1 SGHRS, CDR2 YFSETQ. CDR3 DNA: TGCGCCAGCAGCCTTATCGAGGCGGGGTATAATTCACCCCTCCACTTT. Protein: CASSLIEAGYNSPLHF.

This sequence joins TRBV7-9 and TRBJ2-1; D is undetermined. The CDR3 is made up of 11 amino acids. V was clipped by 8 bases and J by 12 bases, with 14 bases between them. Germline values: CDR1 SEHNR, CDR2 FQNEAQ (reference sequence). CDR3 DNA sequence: TGTGCCAGCGGCCCCAATTACGTGCAGTTCTTC. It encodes CASGPNYVQFF.

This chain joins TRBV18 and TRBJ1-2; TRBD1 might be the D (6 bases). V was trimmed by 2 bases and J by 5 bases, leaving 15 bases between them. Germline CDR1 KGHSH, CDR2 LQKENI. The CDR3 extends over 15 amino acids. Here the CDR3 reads CASSPSTGPGYGYTF. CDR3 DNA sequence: TGTGCCAGCTCACCAAGTACAGGGCCTGGTTATGGCTACACCTTC.

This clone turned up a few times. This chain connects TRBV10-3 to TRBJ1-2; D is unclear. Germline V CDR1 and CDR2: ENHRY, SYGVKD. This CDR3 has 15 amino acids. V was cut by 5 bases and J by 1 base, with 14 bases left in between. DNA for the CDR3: TGTGCCATCAGTCCCGGGGAATCCCTTAACTATGGCTACACCTTC. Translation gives CAISPGESLNYGYTF.

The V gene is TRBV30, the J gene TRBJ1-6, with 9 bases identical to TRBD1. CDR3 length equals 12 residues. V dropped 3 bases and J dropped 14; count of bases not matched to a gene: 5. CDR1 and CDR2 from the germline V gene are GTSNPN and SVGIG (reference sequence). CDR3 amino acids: CAWRDRGQTLHF. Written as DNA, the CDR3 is TGTGCCTGGAGGGACAGGGGCCAAACCCTCCACTTT.

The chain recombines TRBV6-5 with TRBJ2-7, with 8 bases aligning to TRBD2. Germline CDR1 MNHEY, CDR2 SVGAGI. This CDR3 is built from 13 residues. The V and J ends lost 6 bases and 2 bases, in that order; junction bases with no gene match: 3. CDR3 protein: CASSGGVPYEQYF. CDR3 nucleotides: TGTGCCAGCAGCGGGGGGGTCCCCTACGAGCAGTACTTC.

The CDR3 nucleotides read TGTGCCAGCAGCTATAATACAGGGGACACTGAAGCTTTCTTT. Translated, it gives CASSYNTGDTEAFF. This chain uses TRBV7-3 with TRBJ1-1, with 7 bases lining up with TRBD1. The length of the CDR3 is 14 residues. From germline, CDR1 is SGHTA and CDR2 FQGTGA. The V segment lost 4 bases and the J segment 3 bases; nucleotides outside the gene matches: 5.

The CDR3 DNA sequence: TGTGCCAGTAGTAACCAGGGTAGTGGCTACAATGAGCAGTTCTTC. Amino acid sequence: CASSNQGSGYNEQFF. V and J are TRBV19 and TRBJ2-1; D is possibly TRBD1 (5 bases). Trimming took off 4 bases at V and 3 bases at J, with 13 bases between the two ends. The germline V gene encodes CDR1 LNHDA and CDR2 SQIVND (reference sequence). This CDR3 has 15 residues.

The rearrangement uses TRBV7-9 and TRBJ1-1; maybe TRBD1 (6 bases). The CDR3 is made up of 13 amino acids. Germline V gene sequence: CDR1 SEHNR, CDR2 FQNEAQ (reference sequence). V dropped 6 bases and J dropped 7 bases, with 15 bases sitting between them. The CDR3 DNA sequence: TGTGCCAGCAGTCAAGGGGGTCAGAATGAAGCTTTCTTT. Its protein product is CASSQGGQNEAFF.